Listed below are T cell receptor beta chains from one sample, sequenced in a study of cytotoxic CD8 clonotypes in ibrutinib-treated CLL. Sequenced by immunoSEQ multiplex PCR; TCRdb stores in-frame clones only, minus some. This table holds 30,000 to 50,000 clones, roughly two thirds found once. Material: PBMCs, obtained at disease progression, from a patient treated with ibrutinib. The receptors were sampled from a human donor with chronic lymphocytic leukemia. The CDR3 runs from the conserved cysteine through the conserved F or W.

>TRBJ2-7|TRBV7-9
CASSSSGQGAYEQYF
>TRBJ2-1|TRBV19
CASSIGAGEPYNEQFF
>TRBJ1-2|TRBV5-6
CASSSDRANYGYTF
>TRBJ2-1|TRBV7-7
CASSLDLAGGMDEQFF
>TRBJ2-3|TRBV23-1
CASSQSGPDTQYF
>TRBJ2-1|TRBV7-3
CASSLKLADNEQFF
>TRBJ1-1|TRBV5-4
CASSLISNTEAFF
>TRBJ2-5|TRBV11-1
CASSRSGRAGETQYF
>TRBJ2-1|TRBV11-2
CASSSGSSSYNEQFF
>TRBJ2-4|TRBV7-3
CASARDKGDIQYF
>TRBJ2-7|TRBV28
CASSLSSAGRDKQYF
>TRBJ2-1|TRBV11-2
CASSPVRGSYNEQFF
>TRBJ2-3|TRBV28
CASSLPVGVGTNTQYF
>TRBJ2-1|TRBV29-1
CSVEDTVHSYNEQFF
>TRBJ2-7|TRBV4-1
CASSGKGLAGTSYEQYF
>TRBJ1-5|TRBV6-1
CASSERMTDLLSNQPQHF
>TRBJ1-5|TRBV19
CASSMYRRDQPQHF
>TRBJ1-1|TRBV4-2
CASSQEVQNTEAFF
>TRBJ1-5|TRBV15
CATSRGVSKQPQHF
>TRBJ1-4|TRBV4-1
CASSHELPVHEKLFF
>TRBJ2-1|TRBV12-5
CASGFALLAGAQGEQFF
>TRBJ2-3|TRBV7-8
CASSLVQGRTDTQYF
>TRBJ1-3|TRBV7-2
CASSLVGGISGNTIYF
>TRBJ2-1|TRBV27
CASSFGNNEQFF
>TRBJ1-1|TRBV2
CASSQEGRTEAFF
>TRBJ2-5|TRBV4-2
CASSLIVAGGPGETQYF
>TRBJ2-3|TRBV27
CASSLLTPHAGVENTQYF
>TRBJ2-2|TRBV5-1
CARKTRGHPGELFF
>TRBJ1-1|TRBV28
CASRQGWDTEAFF
>TRBJ1-2|TRBV5-1
CASSPPKRGNYGYTF
>TRBJ2-2|TRBV11-3
CASSLVAGGRTGELFF
>TRBJ1-5|TRBV28
CASSAAGGAGQPQHF
>TRBJ2-1|TRBV29-1
CSPLKGSSYNEQFF
>TRBJ1-2|TRBV28
CASSLGQNYGYTF
>TRBJ2-7|TRBV5-5
CASSFFEGSLGYEQYF
>TRBJ2-7|TRBV7-2
CASSPDWQSSYEQYF
>TRBJ2-2|TRBV13
CASSLDGELFF
>TRBJ2-2|TRBV6-1
CASVRVNTGELFF
>TRBJ2-2|TRBV14
CASSQTGGLTTGELFF
>TRBJ2-3|TRBV6-1
CASSEEGGVPGQGTQYF